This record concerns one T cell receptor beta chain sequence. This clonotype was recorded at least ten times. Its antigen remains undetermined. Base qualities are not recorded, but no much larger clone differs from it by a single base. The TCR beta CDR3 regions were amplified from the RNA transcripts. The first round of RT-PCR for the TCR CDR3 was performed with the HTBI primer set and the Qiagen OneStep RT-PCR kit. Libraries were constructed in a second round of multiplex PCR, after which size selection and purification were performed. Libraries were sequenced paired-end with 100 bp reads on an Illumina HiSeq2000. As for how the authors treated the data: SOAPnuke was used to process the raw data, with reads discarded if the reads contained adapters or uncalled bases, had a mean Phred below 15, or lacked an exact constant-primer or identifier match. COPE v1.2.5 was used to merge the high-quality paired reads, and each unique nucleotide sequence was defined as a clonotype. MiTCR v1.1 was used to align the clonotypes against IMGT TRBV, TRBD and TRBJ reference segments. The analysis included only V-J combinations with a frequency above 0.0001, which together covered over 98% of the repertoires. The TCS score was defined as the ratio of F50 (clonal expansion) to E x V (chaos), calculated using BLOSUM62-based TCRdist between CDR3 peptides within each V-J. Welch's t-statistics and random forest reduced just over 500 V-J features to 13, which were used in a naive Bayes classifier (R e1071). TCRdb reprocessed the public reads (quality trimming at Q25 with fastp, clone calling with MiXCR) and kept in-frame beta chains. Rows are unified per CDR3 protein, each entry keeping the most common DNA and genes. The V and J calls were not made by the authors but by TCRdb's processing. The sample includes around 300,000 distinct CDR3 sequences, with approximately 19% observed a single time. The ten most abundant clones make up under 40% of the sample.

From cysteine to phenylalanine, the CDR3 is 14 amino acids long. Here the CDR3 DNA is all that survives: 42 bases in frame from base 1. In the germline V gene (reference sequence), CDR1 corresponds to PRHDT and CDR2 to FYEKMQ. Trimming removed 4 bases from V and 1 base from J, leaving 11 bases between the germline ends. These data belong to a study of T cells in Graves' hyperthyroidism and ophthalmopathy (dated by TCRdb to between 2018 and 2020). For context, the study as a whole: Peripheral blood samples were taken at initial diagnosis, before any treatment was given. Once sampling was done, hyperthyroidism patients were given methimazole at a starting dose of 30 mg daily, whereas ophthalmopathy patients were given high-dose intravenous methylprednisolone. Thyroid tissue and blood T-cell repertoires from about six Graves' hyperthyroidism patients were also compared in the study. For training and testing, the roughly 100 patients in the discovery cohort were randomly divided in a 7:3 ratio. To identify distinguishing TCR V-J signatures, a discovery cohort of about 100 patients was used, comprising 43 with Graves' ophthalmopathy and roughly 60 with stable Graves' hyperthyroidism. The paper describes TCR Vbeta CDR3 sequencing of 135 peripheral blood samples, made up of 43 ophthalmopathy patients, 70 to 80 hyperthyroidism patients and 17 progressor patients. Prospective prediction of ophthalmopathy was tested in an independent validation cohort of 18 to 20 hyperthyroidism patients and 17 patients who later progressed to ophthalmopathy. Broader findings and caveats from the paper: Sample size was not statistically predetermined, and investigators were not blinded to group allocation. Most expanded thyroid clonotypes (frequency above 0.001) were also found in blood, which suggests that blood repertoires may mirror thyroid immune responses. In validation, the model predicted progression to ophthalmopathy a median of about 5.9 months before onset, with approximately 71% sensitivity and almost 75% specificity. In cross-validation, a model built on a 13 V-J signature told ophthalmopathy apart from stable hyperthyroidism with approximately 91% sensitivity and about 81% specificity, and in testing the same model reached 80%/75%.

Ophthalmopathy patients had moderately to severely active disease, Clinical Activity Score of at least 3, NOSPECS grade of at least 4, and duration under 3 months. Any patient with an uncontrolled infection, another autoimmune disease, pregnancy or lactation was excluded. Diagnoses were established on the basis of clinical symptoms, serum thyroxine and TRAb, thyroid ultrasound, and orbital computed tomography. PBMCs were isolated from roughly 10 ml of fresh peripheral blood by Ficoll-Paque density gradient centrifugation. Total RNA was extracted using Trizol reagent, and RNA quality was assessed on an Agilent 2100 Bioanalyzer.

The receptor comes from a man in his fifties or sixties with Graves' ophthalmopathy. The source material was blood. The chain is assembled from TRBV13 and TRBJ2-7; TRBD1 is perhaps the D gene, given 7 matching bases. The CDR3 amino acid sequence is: CASSWGDRSYEQYF. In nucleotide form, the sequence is TGTGCCAGCAGCTGGGGGGACAGATCCTACGAGCAGTACTTC.